This is a list of T cell receptor beta chains from one sample in a study of cytomegalovirus exposure and HLA in healthy donors. Data came from immunoSEQ multiplex PCR; TCRdb stores just in-frame clones and leaves some out. The sample yields approximately 150,000 clones, roughly four fifths seen once. What was sequenced was PBMCs. Receptors were obtained from a man aged 45-65 years in good health and CMV-seropositive. Both conserved end residues are part of each CDR3. A clone size is listed for some rows: how often the clone was seen (once, few, many), or a class if it is expanded.

CDR3 | J | V | size
CASSFEWGDQETQYF | TRBJ2-5 | TRBV28 | -
CASRPETGQRSPQYF | TRBJ2-3 | TRBV5-1 | -
CASSQDLGRTQYF | TRBJ2-5 | TRBV4-1 | -
CASNSDRNTEAFF | TRBJ1-1 | TRBV6-5 | few
CASSAGDTNQPQHF | TRBJ1-5 | TRBV9 | -
CASSVAGETYEQYF | TRBJ2-7 | TRBV5-1 | -
CSVGQAWNYGYTF | TRBJ1-2 | TRBV29-1 | few
CASRLTGSNSPLHF | TRBJ1-6 | TRBV7-2 | -
CAWSVVEFHGYTF | TRBJ1-2 | TRBV30 | -
CASSVRDEQFF | TRBJ2-1 | TRBV7-9 | once
CASSPGFPDTQYF | TRBJ2-3 | TRBV4-1 | -
CASSLWTSGLSTDTQYF | TRBJ2-3 | TRBV7-9 | -
CASSRQGYTGELFF | TRBJ2-2 | TRBV19 | many
CASRAPGQGTEQYF | - | TRBV6-4 | once
CASSVGVGQGAYEQYF | TRBJ2-7 | TRBV9 | -
CASSPSVRSPSSYNEQFF | TRBJ2-1 | TRBV11-2 | few
CASSLVQGTGANGLTF | TRBJ2-6 | TRBV28 | -
CASSSHPGDQPQHF | TRBJ1-5 | TRBV5-1 | -
CASSLGLGGFYNSPLHF | TRBJ1-6 | TRBV7-2 | -
CASSSFLTGVPEAFF | TRBJ1-1 | TRBV7-9 | once
CASSQSRNQPQHF | TRBJ1-5 | TRBV4-3 | -
CASSLGLAGSYNEQFF | TRBJ2-1 | TRBV7-6 | -
CASSAAGLTDTQYF | TRBJ2-3 | TRBV6-4 | -
CSVVIQNLNTEAFF | TRBJ1-1 | TRBV29-1 | -
CAWELQSSYEQYF | TRBJ2-7 | TRBV30 | -
CASSTGGTNTGELFF | TRBJ2-2 | TRBV7-8 | -
CASMQNDGYTF | TRBJ1-2 | TRBV6-6 | -
CASAVRSGGRTSTDTQYF | TRBJ2-3 | TRBV7-2 | -
CASSELPGNSPLHF | TRBJ1-6 | TRBV2 | -
CASSLRQGASSPLHF | TRBJ1-6 | TRBV7-2 | -
CASSESSGSLETEQFF | TRBJ2-1 | TRBV10-2 | -
CASSPGATDTQYF | TRBJ2-3 | TRBV4-2 | -
CASSLVAGAVGSYNEQFF | TRBJ2-1 | TRBV5-5 | -
CASKSLSYEQYF | TRBJ2-7 | TRBV6-1 | -
CASSLGAHNEKLFF | TRBJ1-4 | TRBV28 | -
CASSAGNYNEQFF | TRBJ2-1 | TRBV5-6 | few
CASNLGGDSGNTIYF | TRBJ1-3 | TRBV6-6 | -
CASSFGISGVNEQFF | TRBJ2-1 | TRBV7-9 | -
CASSPQEETQYF | TRBJ2-5 | TRBV5-1 | -
CASSMSGGNTEAFF | TRBJ1-1 | TRBV19 | -
CATSRDPPGRGEGYTF | TRBJ1-2 | TRBV15 | -
CSVGAGEEKLFF | TRBJ1-4 | TRBV29-1 | -
CAISGGDWGTEAFF | TRBJ1-1 | TRBV10-3 | -
CASLGRGTQYF | TRBJ2-3 | TRBV21-1 | -
CATSTSAGQGLLAKNIQYF | TRBJ2-4 | TRBV15 | -
CAWSSGTGLTEAFF | TRBJ1-1 | TRBV30 | -
CASSYQQENTQYF | TRBJ2-3 | TRBV6-5 | few
CASSMGRAGTDTQYF | TRBJ2-3 | TRBV19 | -
CASSSAGDEKLFF | TRBJ1-4 | TRBV6-6 | once
CASSLYPGRETQYF | TRBJ2-5 | TRBV5-1 | -
CASSPGLLAGPDNEQFF | TRBJ2-1 | TRBV19 | -
CASKGTSGEVGELFF | TRBJ2-2 | TRBV7-9 | -
CASRSGQPDTEAFF | TRBJ1-1 | TRBV6-1 | -
CASSQDGRGEKLFF | TRBJ1-4 | TRBV14 | -
CASSSGTASYDYGYTF | TRBJ1-2 | TRBV28 | -